The 24 T cell receptor beta chains reported below all come from one sample, sequenced in a study of molecular identifiers for immune sequencing clone quantification. Using its own MiXCR run on the PCR reads, TCRdb lists one record per CDR3 protein. There are approximately 630,000 distinct CDR3 sequences in the sample; roughly 27% occur only once, and 0.7% to 0.95% lies in the top ten. Specimen: naive CD8+ T cells from blood, with Jurkat cell RNA spiked in. Subset in this sample: FACS-sorted CD8+CD4-CCR7+CD45RA+ naive T cells. These receptors were taken from a human donor in good health. Some libraries in this study had Jurkat cell RNA spiked in.

To note about this clonotype: Since a much larger clone is just one base distant, this may be a read error. The chain is built from TRBV30 and TRBJ2-7; D is possibly TRBD2 (6 bases). This CDR3 has 14 amino acids. V gave up 1 base and J gave up 5 bases, with 15 bases separating them. Germline loops: CDR1 GTSNPN, CDR2 SVGIG (reference sequence). CDR3: CAWSGGGKGDEQYF. CDR3 in DNA: TGTGCCTGGAGTGGCGGCGGGAAAGGGGACGAGCAGTACTTC.

This clonotype was counted ten times or more. The J gene is TRBJ2-7, the V gene TRBV4-3, with D possibly called TRBD1 or TRBD2 (5 bases each). V lost 4 bases, J lost 2 bases, and 15 bases lay in between. Germline CDR1 and CDR2: LGHNA and YSLEER. CDR3 size: 15 residues. The CDR3 region is CASSLTRDRAYEQYF. CDR3 DNA: TGCGCCAGCAGCCTGACGAGGGACCGGGCCTACGAGCAGTACTTC.

This clonotype was seen repeatedly, ten times or more. The chain couples TRBV5-1 to TRBJ2-7; 7 positions agree with TRBD2. The CDR3 has 16 amino acids. The J segment lost 0 bases and the V segment lost 0 bases, leaving 6 bases of the junction unmatched. Germline loops: CDR1 SGHRS, CDR2 YFSETQ. The CDR3 sequence: CASSLEAASGSYEQYF. The CDR3 region has the DNA TGCGCCAGCAGCTTGGAGGCCGCTAGCGGCTCCTACGAGCAGTACTTC.

Of note for this clonotype: This clone may be a read error of a much larger clone one base away. The rearrangement links TRBV4-3 to TRBJ2-3; 11 nucleotides agree with TRBD2. The germline CDR1 and CDR2 sequences are LGHNA and YSLEER. CDR3 size: 16 residues. DNA for the CDR3: TGCGCCAGCAGCCAAGTACTAGCGGGGGTCGGAGATACGAAGTATTTT. It is translated as CASSQVLAGVGDTKYF.

Ten or more counts support this clonotype. The CDR3 loop is CASSWGLAGETTDTQYF. CDR3 nucleotide sequence: TGCGCCAGCAGCTGGGGACTAGCGGGAGAGACCACAGATACGCAGTATTTT. The V and J genes are TRBV5-1 and TRBJ2-3; TRBD2 agrees at 14 bases. The CDR3 covers 17 residues. CDR1 and CDR2 from the germline V gene are SGHRS and YFSETQ. V shed 3 bases, J shed 2 bases, and the junction held 5 bases outside the gene matches.

CDR3 nucleotide sequence: TGTGCCAGCAGTACCCTGATGACTAGCGGGGACACCGGGGAGCTGTTTTTT. Protein: CASSTLMTSGDTGELFF. This chain connects TRBV5-4 to TRBJ2-2; 11 bases fit TRBD2. The germline CDR1 and CDR2 sequences are SGHNT and YYREEE (reference sequence). V lost 5 bases to trimming and J lost 3 bases; unmatched junction nucleotides: 9. The CDR3 sequence is 17 residues long.

To note about this clonotype: Germline and junction disagree at one end, which may indicate a read error. Here the CDR3 reads CAGSPLAVSYEQYF. The CDR3 coding sequence is TGTGCCGGCAGCCCACTAGCGGTCTCCTACGAGCAGTACTTC. The V gene is TRBV13, the J gene TRBJ2-7; TRBD2 agrees at 8 bases. Germline values: CDR1 PRHDT, CDR2 FYEKMQ (reference sequence). The length of the CDR3 is 14 residues.

On this clonotype: One base away lies a much larger clone, so this may be a sequencing read error. This chain links TRBV7-9 with TRBJ1-1; 7 nucleotides align to TRBD1. The CDR3 sequence is 12 residues long. Germline CDR1 and CDR2: SEHNR and FQNEAQ (reference sequence). CDR3 in DNA: TGTGCCAGCAGCTCCGGGACAGCTGAAGCTGTCTTT. Amino acids: CASSSGTAEAVF.

This clonotype was counted only a few times. The rearrangement links TRBV6-6 to TRBJ2-1, with 7 nucleotides matching TRBD2. With 6 bases clipped from V and 12 bases from J, the junction kept 8 bases outside the gene matches. Germline CDR1 is MNHNY and CDR2 is SVGAGI (reference sequence). There are 12 residues in the CDR3. The CDR3: CASSQLASWQFF. The DNA of the CDR3 is TGTGCCAGCAGCCAACTAGCGAGTTGGCAGTTCTTC.

The rearrangement links TRBV27 to TRBJ2-1, with D hard to call. Germline V lookup: CDR1 MNHEY, CDR2 SMNVEV (reference sequence). The CDR3 length is 10 residues. Trimming left V 8 bases short and J 8 bases short, with 7 bases between. For the CDR3, the DNA is TGTGCCAGCGGTTATGATGAGCAGTTCTTC. Translating gives CASGYDEQFF.

Details on this clonotype: The junction differs from germline at one of its ends, possibly a read error. The genes are TRBV20-1 and TRBJ2-7, with TRBD2 identical over 7 bases. The CDR3 runs 17 residues. Germline V gene sequence: CDR1 DFQATT, CDR2 SNEGSKA (reference sequence). The CDR3 DNA is TGCAGTACTAGAGATCGGGGATCGGGGACTATCACCCAGGAGCAGTACTTC. This codes for CSTRDRGSGTITQEQYF.

This clonotype appeared many times. The chain recombines TRBV5-6 with TRBJ2-7; TRBD1 matches at 11 bases. Trimming at V came to 2 bases and at J to 4 bases, leaving 8 bases not matched to a gene. The germline V gene encodes CDR1 SGHDT and CDR2 YYEEEE. The CDR3 covers 16 residues. The CDR3 loop reads CASSFPLRDRGYEQYF. The CDR3 DNA follows: TGTGCCAGCAGCTTCCCCCTCCGGGACAGGGGGTACGAGCAGTACTTC.

This CDR3 is CASSMPGQAINEKLFF. The CDR3 region has the DNA TGTGCCAGTAGTATGCCGGGACAGGCGATTAATGAAAAACTGTTTTTT. The chain joins TRBV19 to TRBJ1-4, with 8 bases lining up with TRBD1. The CDR3 extends over 16 amino acids. V shed 3 bases and J 4 bases; nucleotides not matched to a gene: 7. Germline CDR1 reads LNHDA; CDR2 reads SQIVND (reference sequence).

Remarks on this clonotype: A much larger clone differs by one base, so this may be a read error. As DNA, the CDR3 is TGTGCCAGCAGCTTCACCCTTTTAGGACAGCACCCGGGCACTGGAGCTTTCTTT. Residues: CASSFTLLGQHPGTGAFF. The chain employs TRBV5-6 and TRBJ1-1; D possibly corresponds to TRBD1 (6 bases). The germline gives CDR1 SGHDT, CDR2 YYEEEE. This CDR3 has 18 amino acids.

A remark on this clonotype: A read error may explain this, as a much larger clone is one base away. The chain couples TRBV4-1 to TRBJ2-3; D may correspond to TRBD1 or TRBD2 (7 bases each). The V and J ends lost 4 bases and 3 bases respectively, with 17 bases between them. The CDR3 has 16 amino acids. The germline V gene has CDR1 MGHRA and CDR2 YSYEKL. CDR3 coding DNA: TGCGCCAGCAGCCCCCCCCAGCAGGGGGGGACAGATACGCAGTATTTT. Its protein is CASSPPQQGGTDTQYF.

On this clonotype: A much larger clone is a single base away; this may be a read error. V is TRBV6-2 or TRBV6-3 and J is TRBJ2-6, with D possibly matching TRBD1 (5 bases). The CDR3 extends over 14 amino acids. The germline gives CDR1 MNHEY, CDR2 SVGEGT. The CDR3 sequence is CASAALSGANALTF. CDR3 coding DNA: TGTGCCAGCGCGGCCCTATCTGGGGCCAACGCCCTGACTTTC.

The sample holds a few counts of this clonotype. The chain recombines TRBV27 with TRBJ2-2, with D perhaps assigned TRBD1 or TRBD2 (6 bases each). Germline V CDR1 and CDR2: MNHEY, SMNVEV (reference sequence). There are 16 residues in the CDR3. Trimming pared 7 bases from V and 4 bases from J, leaving 19 bases between. Here the CDR3 DNA reads TGTGCCAGCAAAAAAGCGGTAGAGGGGGGCACCGGGGAGCTGTTTTTT. It encodes CASKKAVEGGTGELFF.

The rearrangement links TRBV7-2 to TRBJ1-3; D gene unclear. The V end lost 1 base, the J end lost 1 base, and 8 bases lay between the germline ends. The CDR3 extends over 15 amino acids. In germline, CDR1 is SGHTA, CDR2 FQGNSA. The CDR3 DNA sequence: TGTGCCAGCAGCTTAGGTTCGGCTTCTGGAAACACCATATATTTT. Amino acids: CASSLGSASGNTIYF.

V and J are TRBV2 and TRBJ2-7; the D gene could be TRBD1 or TRBD2 (5 bases each). V lost 6 bases and J 1 base, leaving 10 bases between the germline ends. The CDR3 is 13 amino acids. Germline V gene sequence: CDR1 SNHLY, CDR2 FYNNEI. The CDR3: CASRGTVSYEQYF. Written as DNA, the CDR3 is TGTGCCAGCAGGGGGACCGTTTCCTACGAGCAGTACTTC.

This clonotype has more than one count but fewer than ten. The chain couples TRBV20-1 to TRBJ2-3; 8 bases match TRBD2. Germline CDR1 is DFQATT and CDR2 is SNEGSKA (reference sequence). Germline trimming cut 4 bases from V and 2 bases from J; bases unmatched to any gene: 14. This CDR3 region has 17 residues. CDR3 in amino acids: CSAILGPGGVDTDTQYF. The CDR3 DNA follows: TGCAGTGCTATATTGGGGCCCGGGGGGGTCGACACAGATACGCAGTATTTT.

Remarks on this clonotype: With a much larger clone just one base away, this may be a read error. The V gene is TRBV4-3, the J gene TRBJ2-3, with 8 positions matching TRBD2. The CDR3 is 16 amino acids. Germline-derived CDR1 and CDR2 are LGHNA and YSLEER. This CDR3 is CASGQDVLAVTDTQYF. The CDR3 region has the DNA TGCGCCAGCGGCCAAGATGTACTAGCGGTTACAGATACGCAGTATTTT.

This clonotype was counted ten times or more. V gene TRBV28 combines with J gene TRBJ2-7; D is perhaps TRBD2 (6 bases). The length of the CDR3 is 12 residues. Germline V gene sequence: CDR1 MDHEN, CDR2 SYDVKM. The germline V and J ends were trimmed by 6 bases and 4 bases, with 10 bases remaining between them. The chain's CDR3 is CASSLRGYEQYF. The CDR3 nucleotides are TGTGCCAGCAGCCTACGGGGGTACGAGCAGTACTTC.

This clonotype was counted many times. The rearrangement uses TRBV20-1 and TRBJ2-7, with D tentatively TRBD1 or TRBD2 (5 bases each). The CDR3 length is 12 residues. In germline, CDR1 is DFQATT, CDR2 SNEGSKA (reference sequence). Trimming pared 3 bases from V and 3 bases from J, leaving 9 bases between. The CDR3 bases are TGCAGTGCTAGCGGTGGGGGCTACGAGCAGTACTTC. It codes for CSASGGGYEQYF.

This clonotype has ten or more counts. The CDR3 reads CASSQMGEYEQYF. Here the CDR3 DNA reads TGCGCCAGCAGCCAGATGGGGGAGTACGAGCAGTACTTC. The chain uses TRBV4-1 and TRBJ2-7; D may be TRBD1 or TRBD2 (5 bases each). The CDR3 consists of 13 residues. V lost 3 bases and J 4 bases, leaving 10 bases between the germline ends. CDR1 is MGHRA and CDR2 is YSYEKL in the germline V gene.